These 26 T cell receptor beta chains originate from one sample sequenced in a study of cytomegalovirus exposure and HLA in healthy donors. PCR employed 60 Vbeta and 13 Jbeta primers. Generated by immunoSEQ multiplex PCR, the TCRdb table keeps only in-frame clones and is missing some. Here the sample spans 210,000 or so clones, 77% being singletons. The specimen sequenced was PBMCs. Receptors were obtained from a woman in her twenties or thirties in good health and CMV-seropositive.

The chain carries TRBV10-3 and TRBJ2-2, with 10 bases aligning to TRBD1. V gave up 6 bases and J gave up 0 bases; unmatched junction bases: 10. The length of the CDR3 is 18 residues. Germline V gives CDR1 ENHRY, CDR2 SYGVKD. The CDR3: CAIRAGQGTTSNTGELFF. The CDR3 nucleotides are TGTGCCATCAGGGCGGGACAGGGGACTACTTCGAACACCGGGGAGCTGTTTTTT.

The chain is built from TRBV5-1 and TRBJ2-3; 11 bases align to TRBD2. V trimming: 0 bases; J trimming: 3 bases; junction bases outside the gene matches: 3. CDR1 and CDR2 (germline): SGHRS, YFSETQ. The CDR3 runs to 16 residues. The CDR3 loop reads CASSLVLAGGTDTQYF. CDR3 coding DNA: TGCGCCAGCAGCTTGGTCCTAGCGGGAGGTACAGATACGCAGTATTTT.

As concerns this clone: The germline gene is not matched at one end of the junction; a read error may be the cause. The chain joins TRBV5-1 to TRBJ2-5, with D possibly matching TRBD2 (5 bases). This CDR3 is 14 amino acids long. Germline lookup yields CDR1 SGHRS and CDR2 YFSETQ. CDR3 protein: CASSPPSEGETQYF. The CDR3 region has the DNA TGCGCTAGCAGCCCACCGAGCGAGGGAGAGACCCAGTACTTC.

The V gene is TRBV7-2, the J gene TRBJ1-1, with D unresolved. Germline V lookup: CDR1 SGHTA, CDR2 FQGNSA. V was pared by 5 bases and J by 0 bases, with 13 bases between. This CDR3 contains 15 residues. CDR3 loop: CASSPTPLLNTEAFF. In DNA form, the CDR3 reads TGTGCCAGCAGCCCTACCCCACTTTTGAACACTGAAGCTTTCTTT.

This sequence joins TRBV5-1 and TRBJ1-5, with a weak D call TRBD1 (5 bases). The CDR3 has 14 amino acids. Germline CDR1 and CDR2: SGHRS and YFSETQ. Trimming took 10 bases from V and 2 from J, leaving 16 bases between them. For the CDR3, the DNA is TGCGCCGGAACAGGCCACGGCGGCAATCAGCCCCAGCATTTT. Translated: CAGTGHGGNQPQHF. Variable domain in full (rest from reference TRBV5-1 and TRBJ1-5): KAGVTQTPRYLIKTRGQQVTLSCSPISGHRSVSWYQQTPGQGLQFLFEYFSETQRNKGNFPGRFSGRQFSNSRSEMNVSTLELGDSALYLCAGTGHGGNQPQHFGDGTRLSIL.

This chain links TRBV5-1 with TRBJ1-1; 11 nucleotides align to TRBD1. Germline V gene data show CDR1 as SGHRS and CDR2 as YFSETQ. V lost 4 bases to trimming and J lost 4 bases; unmatched junction nucleotides: 3. This CDR3 has 14 residues. The CDR3 loop is CASSGGTGGTEAFF. The DNA for the CDR3 is TGCGCCAGCAGCGGGGGGACAGGGGGCACTGAAGCTTTCTTT.

The chain joins TRBV7-2 to TRBJ2-7; 8 bases match TRBD2. Trimming at V came to 5 bases and at J to 6 bases, leaving 9 bases not matched to a gene. CDR1 and CDR2 (germline): SGHTA, FQGNSA. The CDR3 consists of 14 residues. In DNA form, the CDR3 reads TGTGCCAGCAGCCCACAGGGTCTAGCGGGCGAGCAGTACTTC. Residues: CASSPQGLAGEQYF.

The rearrangement joins TRBV5-4 to TRBJ2-3; the D gene is possibly TRBD1 (6 bases). Per germline, CDR1 SGHNT and CDR2 YYREEE (reference sequence). Trimming shortened V by 4 bases and J by 0 bases, and 12 bases separated the two germline ends. The CDR3 is made up of 15 amino acids. Here the CDR3 DNA reads TGTGCCAGCAGCACGGACAGCCAGAGCACAGATACGCAGTATTTT. This codes for CASSTDSQSTDTQYF.

This sequence joins TRBV5-8 and TRBJ1-5; D call uncertain. This CDR3 region has 14 residues. Germline assignment: CDR1 SGHTS and CDR2 YDEGEE. Trimming cost V 1 base and J 5 bases, with 10 bases left between them. The CDR3 protein is CASSLPGSDQPQHF. The CDR3 bases are TGTGCCAGCAGCTTGCCGGGGAGCGATCAGCCCCAGCATTTT.

The V call is TRBV4-1, the J call TRBJ2-5, with D unresolved. CDR1 and CDR2 (germline): MGHRA, YSYEKL. The CDR3 totals 15 residues. V lost 0 bases and J lost 3, with 11 bases in between. CDR3 in DNA: TGCGCCAGCAGCCAAGATTGGATAGCCAAAGAGACCCAGTACTTC. This gives the protein CASSQDWIAKETQYF.

The rearrangement uses TRBV6-1 and TRBJ1-2; D ambiguous. Germline V gene lookup returns CDR1 MNHNS and CDR2 SASEGT. The CDR3 length is 14 residues. Trimming cost V 1 base and J 5 bases, with 11 bases left between them. This chain's CDR3 is CASSEVNGGYGYTF. The CDR3 bases are TGTGCCAGCAGTGAAGTCAACGGCGGGTATGGCTACACCTTC.

The chain links TRBV10-3 to TRBJ2-5; the D gene is possibly TRBD2 (6 bases). The CDR3 covers 13 residues. Germline V gives CDR1 ENHRY, CDR2 SYGVKD. V shed 3 bases and J shed 5 bases, with 10 bases lying between them. CDR3 region: CAISDGGEETQYF. CDR3 coding DNA: TGTGCCATCAGTGATGGAGGGGAGGAGACCCAGTACTTC.

The chain has TRBV28 and TRBJ1-2; 7 bases are shared with TRBD1. V was clipped by 2 bases and J by 4 bases; unmatched bases: 7. Germline lookup yields CDR1 MDHEN and CDR2 SYDVKM. The CDR3 sequence is 15 residues long. CDR3 nucleotide sequence: TGTGCCAGCAGTTTACGGACAGGCTTCCTCTATGGCTACACCTTC. This codes for CASSLRTGFLYGYTF.

The chain is built from TRBV4-3 and TRBJ1-4; TRBD1 is a possible D gene (6 bases). The CDR3 runs to 18 residues. V was trimmed by 1 base and J by 2 bases, leaving 17 bases between them. Germline V gene lookup returns CDR1 LGHNA and CDR2 YSLEER. The chain's CDR3 is CASSQAGRGAQTNEKLFF. The DNA of the CDR3 is TGCGCCAGCAGCCAAGCGGGGAGGGGGGCGCAGACTAATGAAAAACTGTTTTTT.

This sequence joins TRBV5-4 and TRBJ2-1; tentatively, D is TRBD1 (6 bases). CDR3 length: 13 residues. Trimming took 1 base from V and 7 from J, leaving 9 bases between them. The germline gives CDR1 SGHNT, CDR2 YYREEE (reference sequence). CDR3 amino acids: CASSLRQDNEQFF. In DNA, the CDR3 is TGTGCCAGCAGCTTGAGACAGGATAATGAGCAGTTCTTC.

This chain uses TRBV19 with TRBJ2-7; tentative D call: TRBD2 (5 bases). Germline V gene lookup returns CDR1 LNHDA and CDR2 SQIVND (reference sequence). This CDR3 is built from 12 residues. Trimming took off 5 bases at V and 1 base at J, with 6 bases between the two ends. CDR3 sequence: CASSRGSYEQYF. CDR3 DNA: TGTGCCAGTAGTCGGGGATCCTACGAGCAGTACTTC.

This clone was seen a handful of times. The chain employs TRBV28 and TRBJ1-5; no reliable D call. The germline V gene encodes CDR1 MDHEN and CDR2 SYDVKM. This CDR3 is built from 12 residues. Deletions cut 6 bases from V and 6 bases from J, with 9 bases between. This CDR3 reads CASSETSQPQHF. As DNA, the CDR3 is TGTGCCAGCAGCGAGACTTCTCAGCCCCAGCATTTT. Variable domain in full (rest from reference TRBV28 and TRBJ1-5): DVKVTQSSRYLVKRTGEKVFLECVQDMDHENMFWYRQDPGLGLRLIYFSYDVKMKEKGDIPEGYSVSREKKERFSLILESASTNQTSMYLCASSETSQPQHFGDGTRLSIL.

J is TRBJ1-2 and V is TRBV4-3, with D unresolved. V was shortened by 0 bases and J by 2 bases, with 10 bases between the two germline ends. The CDR3 runs 15 residues. CDR1 and CDR2 from the germline V gene are LGHNA and YSLEER. The CDR3 DNA follows: TGCGCCAGCAGCCAAGATCCCGGGGTGAACTATGGCTACACCTTC. Its translation is CASSQDPGVNYGYTF.

This clone has just one count. Other DNA sequences within the sample encode an identical CDR3. This sequence joins TRBV19 and TRBJ1-5; weak D call: TRBD1 (6 bases). Germline V gene sequence: CDR1 LNHDA, CDR2 SQIVND (reference sequence). This CDR3 is built from 14 residues. With 3 bases removed from V and 2 bases from J, the gap between germline ends came to 8 bases. CDR3 amino acids: CASSIRGGNQPQHF. The CDR3 DNA is TGTGCCAGTAGTATCAGGGGCGGCAATCAGCCCCAGCATTTT.

The CDR3 region has the DNA TGTGCCAGCCACGGGAGCCTCGGAGCGGAGCAGTTCTTC. Translating it yields CASHGSLGAEQFF. The chain is built from TRBV27 and TRBJ2-1; D perhaps matches TRBD2 (6 bases). Germline CDR1 and CDR2: MNHEY and SMNVEV (reference sequence). The CDR3 is 13 amino acids. V lost 8 bases and J 10 bases, leaving 18 bases between the germline ends.

V gene TRBV6-4 combines with J gene TRBJ2-2, with D hard to call. The germline CDR1 and CDR2 sequences are MRHNA and SNTAGT. The CDR3 has 14 amino acids. Trimming removed 3 bases at V and 5 bases at J, with 10 bases between. CDR3 in DNA: TGTGCCAGCAGTGAAGTCGGAGATACCGGGGAGCTGTTTTTT. This gives the protein CASSEVGDTGELFF.

The V and J genes are TRBV4-1 and TRBJ2-7, with 12 bases matching TRBD2. Germline CDR1 and CDR2: MGHRA and YSYEKL. J lost 2 bases, V lost 8 bases, and 13 bases had no gene match. The CDR3 has 17 residues. Written as DNA, the CDR3 is TGCGCCAGCTCGGAAATCGTGAGGACTAGCGGGGCCTACGAGCAGTACTTC. Residues: CASSEIVRTSGAYEQYF.

The chain uses TRBV28 and TRBJ2-7; 15 nucleotides line up with TRBD2. The germline V gene has CDR1 MDHEN and CDR2 SYDVKM. This CDR3 comprises 16 residues. After removal of 3 bases from V and 2 bases from J, the junction contained 2 bases not matched to a gene. CDR3 amino acids: CASSFGLAGGTYEQYF. The CDR3 DNA reads as TGTGCCAGCAGTTTTGGACTAGCGGGGGGGACCTACGAGCAGTACTTC.

This clone was seen a single time. The V gene is TRBV4-3, the J gene TRBJ1-2; the match to TRBD1 covers 8 bases. The CDR3 totals 15 residues. Germline lookup yields CDR1 LGHNA and CDR2 YSLEER. Trimming took 3 bases from V and 8 from J; bases not matched to a gene: 11. The CDR3 sequence: CASSQGQANLRGYTF. Here the CDR3 DNA reads TGCGCCAGCAGCCAGGGACAGGCTAATCTACGGGGCTACACCTTC.

The V and J genes are TRBV5-4 and TRBJ1-4; D may be TRBD1 (6 bases). Germline-derived CDR1 and CDR2 are SGHNT and YYREEE (reference sequence). Trimming removed 4 bases at V and 4 bases at J, with 11 bases between. The CDR3 has 14 amino acids. The chain's CDR3 is CASSQGPHNEKLFF. Written as DNA, the CDR3 is TGTGCCAGCAGCCAGGGGCCCCATAATGAAAAACTGTTTTTT.

J is TRBJ2-2 and V is TRBV9; D is perhaps TRBD2 (10 bases). CDR1 SGDLS and CDR2 YYNGEE come from the germline V gene. Deletions cut 6 bases from V and 5 bases from J, with 26 bases between. The CDR3 consists of 18 residues. This CDR3 reads CASTRQGGQREGTGELFF. The CDR3 nucleotides read TGTGCCAGCACCCGACAGGGGGGTCAGCGGGAGGGAACCGGGGAGCTGTTTTTT.